This TCR beta chain stems from a study of radiation and T cells in renal cell carcinoma. The overall study: Nephrectomy followed 15 Gy stereotactic body radiation by 4 weeks.

On this clone: Its antigen is not known.

CDR1 MNHNS and CDR2 SASEGT come from the germline V gene. The CDR3 is made up of 16 amino acids. V lost 3 bases to trimming and J lost 12 bases; unmatched junction nucleotides: 11. Described time point: blood 2 weeks post-SBRT. Treatment indicated: 15 Gy SBRT to primary tumor, nephrectomy 4 weeks later. The tumor was a clear cell renal cell carcinoma. Findings of the study overall: Without pretreatment biopsies, baseline tumor clonotype presence was undetermined. In blood, top tumor clones expanded by 2 weeks, shrinking by 4.

Some clones are missing from TCRdb's copy, which holds only in-frame ones; the method was immunoSEQ multiplex PCR. The repertoire holds tens of thousands of clones, with approximately 80% as singletons. Sequences were derived from blood, sampled from a patient whose treatment included radiotherapy and nephrectomy. The clonotype was recovered from a woman between 65 and 79 years old with renal cell carcinoma. V gene TRBV6-1 combines with J gene TRBJ2-1, with TRBD2 matching over 13 bases. CDR3 bases: TGTGCCAGCAGTGAGCAACTAGCGGGAGGGCTACTGGGGCAGTTCTTC. It translates to CASSEQLAGGLLGQFF.